The 24 T cell receptor beta chains listed next were all sequenced from one sample in a study of identical twins (dated by TCRdb to about 2016). Library preparation employed 5' RACE. Data came from an Illumina HiSeq 2000. TCRdb handled the public reads itself, with Q25 trimming in fastp and clone calling in MiXCR, and kept productive beta chains. Rows with a matching CDR3 protein are joined into one entry that keeps the most common DNA and genes. The sample records approximately 700,000 distinct CDR3 sequences, roughly 20% of which are singletons. Together, the top ten hold around 13% of the sample. These data also featured in a second study, about T cells expressing NK-cell markers.

The sequencing input was PBMCs. The receptors derive from a woman aged 18 to 35 in good health.

Ten or more counts support this clonotype. The chain joins TRBV4-3 to TRBJ2-6; D unresolved. The V end was cut by 1 base, the J end by 0 bases, with 10 bases between. This CDR3 is 17 amino acids long. Germline V gene data show CDR1 as LGHNA and CDR2 as YSLEER. DNA of the CDR3: TGCGCCAGCAGCCAAGCGGGTGAAGTCTCTGGGGCCAACGTCCTGACTTTC. Translating it yields CASSQAGEVSGANVLTF.

This clonotype has a handful of counts. The V call is TRBV7-8, the J call TRBJ2-3; D is uncertain. The germline V and J ends were trimmed by 4 bases and 2 bases, with 16 bases remaining between them. The V gene's germline CDR1 is SGHVS and CDR2 FQNEAQ. The CDR3 loop spans 16 amino acids. The CDR3 coding sequence is TGTGCCAGCAGCTCGGCCGGGCGAGAATCCACAGATACGCAGTATTTT. Protein sequence: CASSSAGRESTDTQYF.

CDR3 residues: CSGGTQYSAFF. Written as DNA, the CDR3 is TGCAGCGGGGGGACGCAGTATTCGGCTTTCTTT. V usage is TRBV29-1 and J usage is TRBJ1-1; TRBD1 might be the D (5 bases). Trimming removed 7 bases at V and 11 bases at J, with 17 bases between. Germline V lookup: CDR1 SQVTM, CDR2 ANQGSEA. The CDR3 has 11 residues.

This clonotype was observed a handful of times. The genes are TRBV7-7 and TRBJ2-5; D is perhaps TRBD2 (5 bases). V was trimmed by 2 bases and J by 2 bases, leaving 6 bases between them. CDR1 and CDR2 from the germline V gene are SSHAT and FNYEAQ (reference sequence). This CDR3 spans 13 amino acids. The CDR3 DNA is TGTGCCAGCAGCTTACAGCGGCAAGAGACCCAGTACTTC. It yields the protein CASSLQRQETQYF.

This clonotype was found many times. The rearrangement uses TRBV12-3 or TRBV12-4 and TRBJ2-3, with TRBD2 matching over 8 bases. This CDR3 spans 14 amino acids. Losses at the gene ends were 5 bases for V and 3 bases for J; bases not matched to a gene: 4. The CDR3 DNA is TGTGCCAGCAGTAGCGGGAGCGGAACAGATACGCAGTATTTT. Its translation is CASSSGSGTDTQYF.

This clonotype was seen more than once but under ten times. The chain employs TRBV11-2 and TRBJ2-3; 12 nucleotides align to TRBD2. V was pared by 2 bases and J by 6 bases, with 9 bases of the junction left unmatched. Germline CDR1 SGHAT, CDR2 FQNNGV. The CDR3 extends over 17 amino acids. The CDR3 sequence: CASSLSASGRAADTQYF. CDR3 in DNA: TGTGCCAGCAGCTTATCCGCTAGCGGGAGGGCCGCGGATACGCAGTATTTT.

This clonotype was picked up a small number of times. V gene TRBV10-3 combines with J gene TRBJ2-1; TRBD1 is a possible D gene (5 bases). This CDR3 region has 13 residues. V lost 0 bases and J 7 bases, leaving 7 bases between the germline ends. Germline V gives CDR1 ENHRY, CDR2 SYGVKD. The CDR3 sequence is CAISESRDNEQFF. The CDR3 nucleotides are TGTGCCATCAGTGAGTCCAGGGATAATGAGCAGTTCTTC.

The chain carries TRBV20-1 and TRBJ1-5; 7 bases map to TRBD1. V lost 4 bases to trimming and J lost 7 bases; unmatched junction nucleotides: 10. This CDR3 comprises 14 residues. Looked up from germline, CDR1 is DFQATT and CDR2 is SNEGSKA (reference sequence). CDR3 residues: CSAKDRRGGQPQHF. In nucleotides, the CDR3 is TGCAGTGCTAAGGACAGGCGCGGGGGGCAGCCCCAGCATTTT.

The V gene is TRBV25-1, the J gene TRBJ2-7, with TRBD2 matching over 7 bases. The CDR3 has 14 amino acids. The germline gives CDR1 MGHDK, CDR2 SYGVNS. After removal of 1 base from V and 9 bases from J, the junction contained 9 bases not matched to a gene. CDR3 DNA: TGTGCCAGCAGTGAATCGCGGGGGACCGGGGTGCAGTACTTC. The encoded protein is CASSESRGTGVQYF.

The DNA for the CDR3 is TGTGCCAGTAGTACTCCGACTAGCGCGAGAGAGACCCAGTACTTC. Residues: CASSTPTSARETQYF. The V and J genes are TRBV19 and TRBJ2-5; 8 bases line up with TRBD2. V lost 4 bases, J lost 4 bases, and 8 bases stayed unmatched. CDR3 length equals 15 residues. Germline assignment: CDR1 LNHDA and CDR2 SQIVND (reference sequence).

The genes are TRBV9 and TRBJ1-6; 9 positions agree with TRBD1. The CDR3 covers 15 residues. V lost 0 bases, J lost 10 bases, and 5 bases stayed unmatched. Germline-derived CDR1 and CDR2 are SGDLS and YYNGEE. Here the CDR3 reads CASSVGGQGRSPLHF. The CDR3 DNA follows: TGTGCCAGCAGCGTAGGGGGACAGGGCCGATCACCCCTCCACTTT. Drawing the rest from reference TRBV9 and TRBJ1-6, the complete variable domain is DSGVTQTPKHLITATGQRVTLRCSPRSGDLSVYWYQQSLDQGLQFLIQYYNGEERAKGNILERFSAQQFPDLHSELNLSSLELGDSALYFCASSVGGQGRSPLHFGNGTRLTVT.

The CDR3 protein is CASSYEQGAGVTQYF. CDR3 bases: TGTGCCAGCAGTTACGAACAGGGGGCTGGCGTGACCCAGTACTTC. This chain links TRBV6-5 with TRBJ2-5, with TRBD1 identical over 9 bases. The CDR3 loop spans 15 amino acids. Per the germline V gene, CDR1 is MNHEY and CDR2 is SVGAGI. Unmatched junction bases numbered 8, after V lost 2 bases and J lost 7 bases.

This clonotype was seen ten or more times. In nucleotides, the CDR3 is TGTGCCAGCGGGACTAGCGCCCACAATGAGCAGTTCTTC. Residues: CASGTSAHNEQFF. The chain is built from TRBV6-1 and TRBJ2-1; 10 bases line up with TRBD2. The V gene's germline CDR1 is MNHNS and CDR2 SASEGT. After removal of 8 bases from V and 5 bases from J, the junction contained 3 bases not matched to a gene. The CDR3 covers 13 residues.

This clonotype was observed a few times. The chain uses TRBV4-3 and TRBJ2-2, with 9 bases lining up with TRBD2. Trimming cost V 4 bases and J 6 bases; bases outside gene matches: 12. Germline assignment: CDR1 LGHNA and CDR2 YSLEER. This CDR3 is 17 amino acids long. CDR3 coding DNA: TGCGCCAGCAGCCCCATAGCGGGAGATGGTCGGGCCGGGGAGCTGTTTTTT. This sequence encodes CASSPIAGDGRAGELFF.

Only a few counts were recorded for this clonotype. V is TRBV6-1 and J is TRBJ1-1; possibly TRBD1 for D (5 bases). CDR1 is MNHNS, CDR2 SASEGT, per germline. V shed 3 bases and J shed 1 base, with 9 bases lying between them. The CDR3 length is 14 residues. The CDR3 bases are TGTGCCAGCAGTGAGGAACAGGCGAACACTGAAGCTTTCTTT. Translation: CASSEEQANTEAFF.

The sample holds a few counts of this clonotype. This chain links TRBV19 with TRBJ2-7, with 8 positions matching TRBD1. Trimming took 5 bases from V and 3 from J; bases not matched to a gene: 9. Germline assignment: CDR1 LNHDA and CDR2 SQIVND (reference sequence). The CDR3 contains 15 residues. The chain's CDR3 is CASSPGTGGLYEQYF. The CDR3 coding sequence is TGTGCCAGTAGTCCAGGGACAGGAGGCCTCTACGAGCAGTACTTC.

This clonotype was observed a few times. The chain couples TRBV29-1 to TRBJ2-1; D may match TRBD1 or TRBD2 (5 bases each). The CDR3 runs to 13 residues. Germline V CDR1 and CDR2: SQVTM, ANQGSEA. V lost 4 bases to trimming and J lost 6 bases, with 13 bases between them. CDR3 in amino acids: CSVVRDASNEQFF. CDR3 coding DNA: TGCAGCGTTGTACGGGACGCGTCCAATGAGCAGTTCTTC.

There are a few counts of this clonotype. The chain uses TRBV4-3 and TRBJ2-2, with a possible D match to TRBD2 (5 bases). The CDR3 is 15 amino acids. V lost 3 bases and J 6 bases, leaving 14 bases between the germline ends. Germline CDR1 is LGHNA and CDR2 is YSLEER. The CDR3 DNA sequence: TGCGCCAGCAGCCAGATCGGGGTGGCAGCCGGGGAGCTGTTTTTT. Translating it yields CASSQIGVAAGELFF.

This clonotype has more than one count but fewer than ten. The chain joins TRBV27 to TRBJ2-1, with TRBD2 as a possible D gene (5 bases). Germline V gene lookup returns CDR1 MNHEY and CDR2 SMNVEV (reference sequence). The CDR3 consists of 18 residues. Trimming shortened V by 8 bases and J by 0 bases, and 23 bases separated the two germline ends. The CDR3 loop reads CASAGGRLESSSYNEQFF. As DNA, the CDR3 is TGTGCCAGCGCAGGAGGCAGATTAGAATCCAGCTCCTACAATGAGCAGTTCTTC.

The chain joins TRBV20-1 to TRBJ1-2; the D gene is possibly TRBD1 (5 bases). CDR3 length equals 14 residues. CDR1 and CDR2 (germline): DFQATT, SNEGSKA (reference sequence). Between the trimmed V and J ends, which lost 3 bases and 7 bases, there was a span of 18 bases. The CDR3 here is CSASKRSYGGGYTF. CDR3 DNA: TGCAGTGCTAGTAAGCGGTCTTATGGGGGTGGCTACACCTTC.

This clonotype was counted only a few times. The genes are TRBV12-3 or TRBV12-4 and TRBJ2-7; tentatively, D is TRBD1 (7 bases). The ends were cut back, 3 bases at V and 6 bases at J, with 15 bases in the middle. CDR3 size: 14 residues. The CDR3 spells CASSLAPQGGEQYF. CDR3 nucleotides: TGTGCCAGCAGTTTGGCGCCTCAGGGGGGCGAGCAGTACTTC.

The rearrangement links TRBV20-1 to TRBJ2-2, with D unresolved. The V gene's germline CDR1 is DFQATT and CDR2 SNEGSKA (reference sequence). The V end was cut by 1 base, the J end by 0 bases, with 3 bases between. The CDR3 has 13 residues. The CDR3 DNA is TGCAGTGCTAGAGCGTCGAACACCGGGGAGCTGTTTTTT. It yields the protein CSARASNTGELFF.

V usage is TRBV20-1 and J usage is TRBJ1-1, with D perhaps TRBD1 (5 bases). The CDR3 length is 14 residues. CDR1 and CDR2 (germline): DFQATT, SNEGSKA (reference sequence). With 5 bases removed from V and 1 base from J, the gap between germline ends came to 14 bases. CDR3 protein: CSAPDTDRNTEAFF. CDR3 nucleotide sequence: TGCAGTGCTCCTGACACCGACAGGAACACTGAAGCTTTCTTT.

This clonotype has only a few counts. V and J are TRBV20-1 and TRBJ2-7, with D possibly TRBD2 on 6 matching bases. This CDR3 is 13 amino acids long. Germline CDR1 DFQATT, CDR2 SNEGSKA (reference sequence). The V end was cut by 3 bases, the J end by 5 bases, with 14 bases between. CDR3 sequence reads: CSASPPGVNEQYF. The CDR3 nucleotides read TGCAGTGCTAGCCCCCCGGGGGTCAACGAGCAGTACTTC.